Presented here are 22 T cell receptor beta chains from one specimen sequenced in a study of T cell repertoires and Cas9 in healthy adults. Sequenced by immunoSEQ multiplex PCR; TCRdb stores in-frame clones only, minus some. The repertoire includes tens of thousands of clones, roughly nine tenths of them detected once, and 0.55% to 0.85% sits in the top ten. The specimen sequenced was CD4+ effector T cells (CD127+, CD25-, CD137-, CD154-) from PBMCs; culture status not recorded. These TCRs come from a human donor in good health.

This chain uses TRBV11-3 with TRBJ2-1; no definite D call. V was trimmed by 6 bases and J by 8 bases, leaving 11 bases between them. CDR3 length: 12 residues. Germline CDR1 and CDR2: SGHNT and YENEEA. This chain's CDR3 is CASSYAEDEQFF. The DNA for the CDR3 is TGTGCCAGCAGTTATGCCGAGGATGAGCAGTTCTTC.

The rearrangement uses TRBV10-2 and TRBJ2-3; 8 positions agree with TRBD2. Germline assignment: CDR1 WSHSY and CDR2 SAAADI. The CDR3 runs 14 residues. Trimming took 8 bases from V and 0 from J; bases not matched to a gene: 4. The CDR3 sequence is CASRGGRSTDTQYF. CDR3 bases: TGCGCCAGCCGGGGGGGGCGGAGCACAGATACGCAGTATTTT.

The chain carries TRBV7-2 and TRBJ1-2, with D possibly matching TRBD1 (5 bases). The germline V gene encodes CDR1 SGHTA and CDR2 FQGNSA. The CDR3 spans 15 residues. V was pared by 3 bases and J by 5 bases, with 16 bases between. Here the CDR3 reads CASSLRAGFNYGYTF. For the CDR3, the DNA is TGTGCCAGCAGCTTGAGGGCAGGGTTTAATTATGGCTACACCTTC.

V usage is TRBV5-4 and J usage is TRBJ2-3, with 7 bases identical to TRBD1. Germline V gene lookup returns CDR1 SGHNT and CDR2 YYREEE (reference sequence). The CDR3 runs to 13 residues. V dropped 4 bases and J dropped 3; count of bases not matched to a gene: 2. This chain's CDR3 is CASSAQGTDTQYF. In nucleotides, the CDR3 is TGTGCCAGCAGCGCACAGGGGACAGATACGCAGTATTTT.

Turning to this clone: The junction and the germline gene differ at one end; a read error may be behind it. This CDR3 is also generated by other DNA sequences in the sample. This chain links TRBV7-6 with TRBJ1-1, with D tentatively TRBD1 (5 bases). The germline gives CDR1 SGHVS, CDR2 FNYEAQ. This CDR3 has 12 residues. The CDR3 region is CASSSTGTEAFF. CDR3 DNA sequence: TGTGCCAGCAGCTCCACGGGGACTGAAGCTTTCTTC.

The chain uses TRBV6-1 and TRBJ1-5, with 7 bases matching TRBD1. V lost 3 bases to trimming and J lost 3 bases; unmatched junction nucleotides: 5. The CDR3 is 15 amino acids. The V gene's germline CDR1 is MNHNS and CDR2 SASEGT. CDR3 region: CASSELGQPNQPQHF. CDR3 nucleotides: TGTGCCAGCAGTGAGTTGGGACAGCCCAATCAGCCCCAGCATTTT.

In DNA form, the CDR3 reads TGTGCCAGCAGCTTTGGAGATTTGGATACGCAGTATTTT. This translates into CASSFGDLDTQYF. The gene calls are TRBV7-6 and TRBJ2-3; D call uncertain. Germline CDR1 reads SGHVS; CDR2 reads FNYEAQ. The CDR3 has 13 amino acids. V was pared by 3 bases and J by 6 bases, with 10 bases between.

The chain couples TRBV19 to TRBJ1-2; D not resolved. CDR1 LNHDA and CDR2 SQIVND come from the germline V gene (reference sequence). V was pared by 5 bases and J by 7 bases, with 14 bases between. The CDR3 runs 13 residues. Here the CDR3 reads CASSVVQDAGYTF. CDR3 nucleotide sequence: TGTGCCAGTAGTGTCGTGCAGGACGCTGGCTACACCTTC.

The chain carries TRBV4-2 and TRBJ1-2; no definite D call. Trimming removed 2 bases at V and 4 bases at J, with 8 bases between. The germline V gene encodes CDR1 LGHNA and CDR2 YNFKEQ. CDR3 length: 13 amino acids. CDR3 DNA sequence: TGTGCCAGCAGCCAAACCAGAGGCTATGGCTACACCTTC. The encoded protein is CASSQTRGYGYTF.

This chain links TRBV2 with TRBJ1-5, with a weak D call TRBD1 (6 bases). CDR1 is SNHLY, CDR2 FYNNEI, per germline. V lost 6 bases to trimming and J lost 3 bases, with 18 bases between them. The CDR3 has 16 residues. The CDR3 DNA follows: TGTGCCAGCAGCCTGAATCCGGGACAATACAATCAGCCCCAGCATTTT. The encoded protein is CASSLNPGQYNQPQHF. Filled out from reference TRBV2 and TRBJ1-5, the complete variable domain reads EPEVTQTPSHQVTQMGQEVILRCVPISNHLYFYWYRQILGQKVEFLVSFYNNEISEKSEIFDDQFSVERPDGSNFTLKIRSTKLEDSAMYFCASSLNPGQYNQPQHFGDGTRLSIL.

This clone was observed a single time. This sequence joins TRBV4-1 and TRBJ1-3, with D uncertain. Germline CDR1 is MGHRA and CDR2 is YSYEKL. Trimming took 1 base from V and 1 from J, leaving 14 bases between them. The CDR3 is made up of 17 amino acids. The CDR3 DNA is TGCGCCAGCAGCCAAGTTGGCGGCAAGGGTTCTGGAAACACCATATATTTT. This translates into CASSQVGGKGSGNTIYF.

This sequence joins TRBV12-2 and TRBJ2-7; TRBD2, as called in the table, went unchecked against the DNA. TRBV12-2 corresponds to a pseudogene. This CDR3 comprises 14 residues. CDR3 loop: CASRSLPRTAKGSV. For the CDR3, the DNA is TGTGCAAGTCGCTCCCTCCCCCGCACCGCGAAAGGGAGCGTC.

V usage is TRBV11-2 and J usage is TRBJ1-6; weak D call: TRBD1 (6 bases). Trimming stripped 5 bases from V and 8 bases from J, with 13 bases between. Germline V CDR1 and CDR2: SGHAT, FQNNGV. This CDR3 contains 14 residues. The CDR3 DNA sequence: TGTGCCAGCAGCCGTACAGGGAGAGATTCACCCCTCCACTTT. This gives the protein CASSRTGRDSPLHF. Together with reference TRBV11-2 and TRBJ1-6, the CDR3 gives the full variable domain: EAGVAQSPRYKIIEKRQSVAFWCNPISGHATLYWYQQILGQGPKLLIQFQNNGVVDDSQLPKDRFSAERLKGVDSTLKIQPAKLEDSAVYLCASSRTGRDSPLHFGNGTRLTVT.

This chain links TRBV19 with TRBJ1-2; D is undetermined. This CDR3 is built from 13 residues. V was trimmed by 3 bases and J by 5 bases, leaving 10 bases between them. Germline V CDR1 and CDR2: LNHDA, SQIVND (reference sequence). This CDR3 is CASSMSADYGYTF. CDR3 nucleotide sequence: TGTGCCAGTAGTATGTCGGCCGATTATGGCTACACCTTC.

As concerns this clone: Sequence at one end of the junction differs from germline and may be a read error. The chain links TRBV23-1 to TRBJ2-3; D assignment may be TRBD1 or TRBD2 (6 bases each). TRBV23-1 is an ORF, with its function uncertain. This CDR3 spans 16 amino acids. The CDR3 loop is CASSGGRGDRTDRQYF. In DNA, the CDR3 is TGCGCCAGCAGCGGGGGCCGCGGGGATCGCACAGATAGGCAGTATTTT.

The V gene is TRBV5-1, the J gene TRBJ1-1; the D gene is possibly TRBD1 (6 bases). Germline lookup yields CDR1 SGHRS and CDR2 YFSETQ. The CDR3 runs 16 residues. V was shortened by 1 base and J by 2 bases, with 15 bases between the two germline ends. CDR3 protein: CASSLRTARGNTEAFF. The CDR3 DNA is TGCGCCAGCAGCTTGAGGACAGCTCGTGGTAACACTGAAGCTTTCTTT.

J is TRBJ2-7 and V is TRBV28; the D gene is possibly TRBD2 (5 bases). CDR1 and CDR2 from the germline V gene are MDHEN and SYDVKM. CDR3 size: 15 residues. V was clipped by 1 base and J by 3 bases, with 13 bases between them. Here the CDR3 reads CASSLSGSRDYEQYF. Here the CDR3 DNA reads TGTGCCAGCAGTTTATCTGGGAGTAGGGACTACGAGCAGTACTTC. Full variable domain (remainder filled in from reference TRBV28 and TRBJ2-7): DVKVTQSSRYLVKRTGEKVFLECVQDMDHENMFWYRQDPGLGLRLIYFSYDVKMKEKGDIPEGYSVSREKKERFSLILESASTNQTSMYLCASSLSGSRDYEQYFGPGTRLTVT.

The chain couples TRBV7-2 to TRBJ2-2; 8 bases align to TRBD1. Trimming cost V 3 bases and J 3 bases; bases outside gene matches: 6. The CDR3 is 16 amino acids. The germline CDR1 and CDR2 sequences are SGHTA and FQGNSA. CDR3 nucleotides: TGTGCCAGCAGCTTGGCGCCAGGGGGCGACACCGGGGAGCTGTTTTTT. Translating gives CASSLAPGGDTGELFF.

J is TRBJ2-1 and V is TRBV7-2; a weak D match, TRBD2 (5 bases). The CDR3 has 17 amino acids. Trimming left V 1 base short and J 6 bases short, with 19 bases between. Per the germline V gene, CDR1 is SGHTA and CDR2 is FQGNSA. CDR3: CASSLEGSGTIGNEQFF. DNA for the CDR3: TGTGCCAGCAGCTTAGAAGGATCGGGAACTATCGGCAATGAGCAGTTCTTC.

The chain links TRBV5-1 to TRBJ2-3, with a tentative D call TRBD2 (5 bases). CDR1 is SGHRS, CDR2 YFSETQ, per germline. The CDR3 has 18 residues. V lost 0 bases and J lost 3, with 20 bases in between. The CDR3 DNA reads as TGCGCCAGCAGCTTGGGGCGGGTGGCGGACCTTACGACAGATACGCAGTATTTT. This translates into CASSLGRVADLTTDTQYF.

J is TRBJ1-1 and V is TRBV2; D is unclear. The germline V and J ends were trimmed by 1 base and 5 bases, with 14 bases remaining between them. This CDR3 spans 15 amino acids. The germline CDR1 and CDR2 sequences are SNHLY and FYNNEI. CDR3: CASSEVQAGGTEAFF. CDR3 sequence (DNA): TGTGCCAGCAGTGAAGTCCAGGCCGGAGGGACTGAAGCTTTCTTT.

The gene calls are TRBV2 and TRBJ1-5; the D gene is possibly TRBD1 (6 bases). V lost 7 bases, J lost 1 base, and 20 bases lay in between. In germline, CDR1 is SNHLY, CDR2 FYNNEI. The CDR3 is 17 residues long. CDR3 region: CASMLGRGIGSNQPQHF. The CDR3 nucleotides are TGTGCCAGCATGTTGGGCAGGGGTATCGGGAGCAATCAGCCCCAGCATTTT. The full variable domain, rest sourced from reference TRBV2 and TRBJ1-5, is EPEVTQTPSHQVTQMGQEVILRCVPISNHLYFYWYRQILGQKVEFLVSFYNNEISEKSEIFDDQFSVERPDGSNFTLKIRSTKLEDSAMYFCASMLGRGIGSNQPQHFGDGTRLSIL.